This T cell receptor (beta chain) was found in a study of T cells in Graves' hyperthyroidism and ophthalmopathy (dated by TCRdb to about 2019). General notes on the study: Peripheral blood samples were taken at the time of initial diagnosis, prior to any treatment. TCR V-J signatures able to tell the groups apart were searched for in a discovery cohort of some 100 patients, of whom more than 40 had Graves' ophthalmopathy and around 57 had stable Graves' hyperthyroidism. Prospective prediction of ophthalmopathy was tested in an independent validation cohort of 18 hyperthyroidism patients and some 17 patients who later progressed to ophthalmopathy. The 95 to 100 discovery patients were randomly split 7:3 into training and test sets. In addition, the study compared T-cell repertoires in thyroid tissue and in blood from 6 or 7 Graves' hyperthyroidism patients. Following sampling, methimazole starting at 30 mg daily was given to hyperthyroidism patients, and high-dose intravenous methylprednisolone was given to ophthalmopathy patients. According to the paper, TCR Vbeta CDR3 sequencing was carried out on some 140 peripheral blood samples, which came from 40 to 45 ophthalmopathy, approximately 72 hyperthyroidism and about 17 progressor patients. Summary of the overall study and its limitations: In validation, the model predicted progression to ophthalmopathy a median of roughly six months before onset, with roughly 71% sensitivity and about 72% specificity. Sample size was not statistically predetermined, and investigators were not blinded to group allocation. Ophthalmopathy was separated from stable hyperthyroidism by a 13 V-J signature model, with over 85% sensitivity and about 81% specificity obtained in cross-validation and 80%/75% obtained in testing. Most expanded thyroid clonotypes (frequency above 0.001) were also found in blood, which suggests that blood repertoires may mirror thyroid immune responses.

This clonotype showed up many times. No antigen is known for it. No base-level quality is on record; no much larger clone is a single base apart. Hyperthyroidism patients were aged 18 to 65 years and newly diagnosed, with disease duration of less than 2 months. Patients with uncontrolled infections, other autoimmune diseases, pregnancy or lactation were excluded. Diagnoses were established on the basis of clinical symptoms, serum thyroxine and TRAb, thyroid ultrasound, and orbital computed tomography. For progressor patients, blood was drawn at the first diagnosis of hyperthyroidism, before any ophthalmopathy symptoms had appeared. PBMCs were separated from 7.5 to 10 ml of fresh peripheral blood using Ficoll-Paque density gradient centrifugation. Patients classed as progressors first received a Graves' hyperthyroidism diagnosis and then went on to develop ophthalmopathy during follow-up. Total RNA was extracted with Trizol reagent, and quality was checked on an Agilent 2100 Bioanalyzer.

V is pruned by 6 bases and J by 0 bases, leaving 6 bases of the junction without a gene match. The germline V gene encodes CDR1 ENHRY and CDR2 SYGVKD. The CDR3, cysteine through phenylalanine, is 16 amino acids long. This entry keeps only the CDR3 DNA: 48 bases, framed from base 1. TCR beta CDR3 regions were amplified from RNA transcripts. The TCR CDR3 was subjected to a first round of RT-PCR using the HTBI primer set and the Qiagen OneStep RT-PCR kit. A second multiplex PCR round built the libraries, followed by size selection and purification. Paired-end sequencing of the libraries was performed with 100 bp reads on an Illumina HiSeq2000. The authors' pipeline ran thus. Raw data were processed with SOAPnuke, discarding reads with adapters, uncalled bases, mean Phred below 15, or no exact constant-primer or identifier match. COPE v1.2.5 was used to merge the high-quality paired reads, and each unique nucleotide sequence was defined as a clonotype. Clonotypes were aligned to IMGT TRBV, TRBD and TRBJ reference segments using MiTCR v1.1. The analysis included only V-J combinations with a frequency above 0.0001, which together covered over 98% of the repertoires. A TCS score was defined as the ratio between F50 (clonal expansion) and ExV (chaos), using BLOSUM62-based TCRdist between CDR3 peptides within each V-J. Welch's t-statistics and random forest reduced fewer than 600 V-J features to about 13, which were used in a naive Bayes classifier (R e1071). TCRdb cleaned the public reads at Q25 with fastp, built clones with MiXCR and kept in-frame beta chains. CDR3 protein duplicates are merged, each entry listing the most common genes and DNA. These V and J calls are TCRdb output, not the study's own analysis. Recorded for this sample are roughly 260,000 distinct CDR3 sequences; about 14% of them occurred a single time. About 14% of the sample comes from the top ten.

The TCR comes from a woman aged 35 to 49 with Graves' hyperthyroidism that later progressed to Graves' ophthalmopathy. Source material: blood. The chain is assembled from TRBV10-3 and TRBJ2-1; TRBD2 matches 9 bases in the middle. In nucleotides, the sequence is TGTGCCATCAGCGGGACTAGCTGGGTCTCCTACAATGAGCAGTTCTTC. This codes for CAISGTSWVSYNEQFF.